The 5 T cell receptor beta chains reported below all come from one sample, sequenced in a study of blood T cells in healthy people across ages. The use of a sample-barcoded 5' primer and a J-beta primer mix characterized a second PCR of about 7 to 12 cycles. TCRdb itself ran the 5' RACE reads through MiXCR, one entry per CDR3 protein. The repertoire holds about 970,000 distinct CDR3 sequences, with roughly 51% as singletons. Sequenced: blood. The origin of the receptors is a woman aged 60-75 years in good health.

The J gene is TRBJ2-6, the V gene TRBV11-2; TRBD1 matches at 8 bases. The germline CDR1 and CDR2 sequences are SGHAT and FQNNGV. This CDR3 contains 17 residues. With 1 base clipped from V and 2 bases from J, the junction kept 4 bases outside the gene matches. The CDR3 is CASSLGQGAPGANVLTF. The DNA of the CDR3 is TGTGCCAGCAGCTTAGGGCAGGGGGCGCCTGGGGCCAACGTCCTGACTTTC.

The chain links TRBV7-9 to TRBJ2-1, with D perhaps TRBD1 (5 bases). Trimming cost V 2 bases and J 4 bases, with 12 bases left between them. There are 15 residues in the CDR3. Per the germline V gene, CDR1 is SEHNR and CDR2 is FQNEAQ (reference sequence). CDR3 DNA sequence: TGTGCCAGCAGCTTATTTCAGGGTTCGTACAATGAGCAGTTCTTC. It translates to CASSLFQGSYNEQFF.

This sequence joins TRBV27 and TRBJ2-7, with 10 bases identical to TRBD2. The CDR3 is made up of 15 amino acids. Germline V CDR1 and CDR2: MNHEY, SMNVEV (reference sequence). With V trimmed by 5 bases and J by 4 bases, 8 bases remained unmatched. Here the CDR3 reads CASSHTRTSGYEQYF. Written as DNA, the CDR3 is TGTGCCAGCAGTCATACTCGGACTAGCGGATACGAGCAGTACTTC.

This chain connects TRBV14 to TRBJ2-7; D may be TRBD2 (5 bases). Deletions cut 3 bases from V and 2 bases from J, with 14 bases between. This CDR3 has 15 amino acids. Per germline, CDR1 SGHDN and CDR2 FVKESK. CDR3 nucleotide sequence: TGTGCCAGCAGCCATAGCGAATGGCTTGCCTACGAGCAGTACTTC. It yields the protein CASSHSEWLAYEQYF.

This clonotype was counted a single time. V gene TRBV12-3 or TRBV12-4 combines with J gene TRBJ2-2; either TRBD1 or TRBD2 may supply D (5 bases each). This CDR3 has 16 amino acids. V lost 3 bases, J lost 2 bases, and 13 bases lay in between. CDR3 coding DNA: TGTGCCAGCAGTTTCGAGGGGCTGGGAAACACCGGGGAGCTGTTTTTT. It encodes CASSFEGLGNTGELFF.